This passage covers 29 T cell receptor beta chains from one sample sequenced in a study of T cells in Graves' hyperthyroidism and ophthalmopathy (dated by TCRdb to about 2019). The library came from multiplex PCR. TCRdb lists the instrument as Illumina HiSeq 2000. The TCR beta CDR3 regions were amplified from RNA transcripts. The TCR CDR3 was subjected to a first round of RT-PCR using the HTBI primer set and the Qiagen OneStep RT-PCR kit. TCRdb reran the public reads through fastp at Q25 and MiXCR, keeping productive beta chains. Every CDR3 protein is listed once, alongside the most common genes and DNA of its rows. Within this sample are 350,000 to 450,000 distinct CDR3 sequences, with more than 12% of them counted one time only. The ten largest clones represent 25% to 30% of the sample. Material: blood. The receptor set was obtained from a man between 45 and 60 years old with Graves' ophthalmopathy.

In this sample, this clonotype turned up many times. The chain couples TRBV7-9 to TRBJ2-7; perhaps TRBD1 as D (6 bases). The CDR3 is made up of 13 amino acids. Trimming cost V 4 bases and J 6 bases, with 13 bases left between them. Germline V gene data show CDR1 as SEHNR and CDR2 as FQNEAQ (reference sequence). CDR3 coding DNA: TGTGCCAGCAGCTCCGAACAGGGCCGCGAGCAGTACTTC. Protein product: CASSSEQGREQYF.

The chain links TRBV5-8 to TRBJ2-1; TRBD1 matches at 7 bases. After removal of 3 bases from V and 9 bases from J, the junction contained 12 bases not matched to a gene. Per germline, CDR1 SGHTS and CDR2 YDEGEE. This CDR3 contains 15 residues. The CDR3 loop reads CASSYSNRGIGEQFF. The CDR3 nucleotides are TGTGCCAGCAGCTATTCGAACAGGGGTATTGGTGAGCAGTTCTTC.

This clonotype was seen many times. The V gene is TRBV6-1, the J gene TRBJ1-1; TRBD1 is a possible D gene (5 bases). Trimming removed 3 bases from V and 1 base from J, with 9 bases in between. From germline, CDR1 is MNHNS and CDR2 SASEGT. The length of the CDR3 is 14 residues. The CDR3, as DNA: TGTGCCAGCAGTGAGTTGGGACCGAACACTGAAGCTTTCTTT. Translating it yields CASSELGPNTEAFF.

There are many counts of this clonotype. The chain carries TRBV5-5 and TRBJ1-5, with D perhaps TRBD1 (5 bases). CDR1 and CDR2 from the germline V gene are SGHKS and YYEKEE (reference sequence). Trimming shortened V by 1 base and J by 3 bases, and 8 bases separated the two germline ends. There are 14 residues in the CDR3. The DNA for the CDR3 is TGTGCCAGCAGCTTGTTAGGGGCCAATCAGCCCCAGCATTTT. It is translated as CASSLLGANQPQHF.

The table lists this clonotype with many counts. The chain combines TRBV28 with TRBJ1-2; TRBD1 matches 8 bases. This CDR3 contains 15 residues. Germline CDR1 and CDR2: MDHEN and SYDVKM. V was pared by 7 bases and J by 0 bases, with 7 bases of the junction left unmatched. CDR3 protein: CASNGQGHPNYGYTF. The CDR3 nucleotides read TGTGCCAGCAACGGACAGGGACACCCTAACTATGGCTACACCTTC.

The chain combines TRBV12-3 or TRBV12-4 with TRBJ2-2; D possibly matches TRBD1 or TRBD2 (6 bases each). The CDR3 sequence is 12 residues long. V shed 5 bases and J shed 9 bases, with 10 bases lying between them. The CDR3 region is CASSVGGRELFF. The DNA of the CDR3 is TGTGCCAGCAGTGTCGGGGGCCGGGAGCTGTTTTTT.

This rearrangement joins TRBV28 to TRBJ2-7; 10 bases agree with TRBD2. Germline-derived CDR1 and CDR2 are MDHEN and SYDVKM. V trimming: 3 bases; J trimming: 0 bases; junction bases outside the gene matches: 11. The CDR3 extends over 18 amino acids. The CDR3 nucleotides are TGTGCCAGCAGTTTTTTAGGACTAGCGGCTATTAGCTCCTACGAGCAGTACTTC. Translation gives CASSFLGLAAISSYEQYF.

The chain couples TRBV6-5 to TRBJ2-3; no clear D gene. CDR3 length equals 15 residues. V dropped 0 bases and J dropped 2 bases, with 9 bases sitting between them. Germline V gene lookup returns CDR1 MNHEY and CDR2 SVGAGI. In nucleotides, the CDR3 is TGTGCCAGCAGTTACTCGATAGTAGACACAGATACGCAGTATTTT. This encodes CASSYSIVDTDTQYF.

This clonotype showed up many times. V gene TRBV5-1 combines with J gene TRBJ1-5; 9 bases line up with TRBD1. CDR1 and CDR2 from the germline V gene are SGHRS and YFSETQ. Trimming removed 6 bases from V and 4 bases from J; junction bases left unmatched: 5. The length of the CDR3 is 14 residues. CDR3 sequence reads: CASTNGTGNQPQHF. The CDR3 DNA sequence: TGCGCCAGCACCAACGGGACAGGGAATCAGCCCCAGCATTTT.

The chain recombines TRBV5-1 with TRBJ2-3; the D is unclear. The length of the CDR3 is 14 residues. Trimming cost V 5 bases and J 2 bases, with 12 bases left between them. Germline loops: CDR1 SGHRS, CDR2 YFSETQ. The CDR3 DNA follows: TGCGCCAGCAGAGTAACAACCCTCACAGATACGCAGTATTTT. This translates into CASRVTTLTDTQYF.

This clonotype was detected many times. The rearrangement joins TRBV6-1 to TRBJ1-2, with D tentatively TRBD1 (5 bases). The CDR3 length is 18 residues. V lost 6 bases and J 4 bases, leaving 27 bases between the germline ends. Germline V gives CDR1 MNHNS, CDR2 SASEGT. CDR3 residues: CASRGTTPGTRFSYGYTF. CDR3 DNA sequence: TGTGCCAGCAGAGGCACCACGCCCGGGACTCGATTCAGCTATGGCTACACCTTC.

This clonotype was seen only a few times. The rearrangement joins TRBV7-3 to TRBJ1-4; weak D call: TRBD1 (5 bases). The CDR3 extends over 20 amino acids. The ends were cut back, 4 bases at V and 6 bases at J, with 30 bases in the middle. Germline CDR1 SGHTA, CDR2 FQGTGA. The CDR3 DNA reads as TGTGCCAGCAGCTCCGCCCAACAGGCGGGCGAGGGCCGTACTTATGAAAAACTGTTTTTT. Translation: CASSSAQQAGEGRTYEKLFF.

The rearrangement joins TRBV7-2 to TRBJ2-7; D ambiguous. The CDR3 sequence is 13 residues long. V lost 5 bases and J lost 4, with 12 bases in between. Germline CDR1 is SGHTA and CDR2 is FQGNSA. The CDR3 bases are TGTGCCAGCAGCCCAGCTGTGGTGTACGAGCAGTACTTC. This codes for CASSPAVVYEQYF.

The rearrangement uses TRBV14 and TRBJ1-1; D not resolved. The CDR3 totals 15 residues. Germline CDR1 is SGHDN and CDR2 is FVKESK. V was pared by 0 bases and J by 5 bases, with 13 bases between. The CDR3 sequence: CASSQEGRGWTEAFF. Written as DNA, the CDR3 is TGTGCCAGCAGCCAAGAAGGTCGCGGGTGGACTGAAGCTTTCTTT.

This clonotype was observed many times. This sequence joins TRBV6-1 and TRBJ2-3; 11 nucleotides line up with TRBD2. The trim removed 5 bases at V and 2 bases at J, leaving 3 bases unmatched. The CDR3 consists of 15 residues. Looked up from germline, CDR1 is MNHNS and CDR2 is SASEGT. CDR3 amino acids: CASSQTSGNTDTQYF. Written as DNA, the CDR3 is TGTGCCAGCAGTCAGACTAGCGGGAACACAGATACGCAGTATTTT.

In this sample, this clonotype turned up many times. This chain links TRBV12-3 or TRBV12-4 with TRBJ2-1; D not resolved. Between the trimmed V and J ends, which lost 4 bases and 7 bases, there was a span of 14 bases. The CDR3 contains 14 residues. CDR3 sequence (DNA): TGTGCCAGCAGTTCGCCCCCTCAGGTTAATGAGCAGTTCTTC. Encoded protein: CASSSPPQVNEQFF.

This chain uses TRBV6-5 with TRBJ2-3, with 7 bases that match TRBD1. V lost 2 bases to trimming and J lost 3 bases; unmatched junction nucleotides: 8. This CDR3 comprises 16 residues. CDR1 is MNHEY and CDR2 is SVGAGI in the germline V gene. CDR3 sequence: CASSYTRKQGTDTQYF. CDR3 coding DNA: TGTGCCAGCAGTTACACAAGAAAACAGGGGACAGATACGCAGTATTTT.

The chain employs TRBV20-1 and TRBJ1-1, with TRBD1 matching 7 bases. The CDR3 totals 18 residues. The V gene end was trimmed by 0 bases and the J gene end by 4 bases; junction bases not matched to a gene: 17. CDR1 DFQATT and CDR2 SNEGSKA come from the germline V gene (reference sequence). CDR3 amino acids: CSARDPKGQPAGGTEAFF. The CDR3 DNA sequence: TGCAGTGCTAGAGATCCGAAGGGACAGCCAGCCGGAGGCACTGAAGCTTTCTTT.

This clonotype was observed at least ten times. V and J are TRBV5-1 and TRBJ2-2; tentatively, D is TRBD1 (5 bases). Germline V gives CDR1 SGHRS, CDR2 YFSETQ. V was trimmed by 1 base and J by 1 base, leaving 11 bases between them. The CDR3 covers 16 residues. DNA of the CDR3: TGCGCCAGCAGCTTGTCCCCCCAGGGGAACACCGGGGAGCTGTTTTTT. Amino acid sequence: CASSLSPQGNTGELFF.

This clonotype was counted at least ten times. This chain uses TRBV18 with TRBJ2-2; D gene unclear. There are 16 residues in the CDR3. CDR1 is KGHSH, CDR2 LQKENI, per germline. V lost 2 bases and J 6 bases, leaving 16 bases between the germline ends. The CDR3 bases are TGTGCCAGCTCACCATCCAATAGGTCGATCCCCGGGGAGCTGTTTTTT. Protein: CASSPSNRSIPGELFF.

This clonotype occurred many times. The CDR3 nucleotides read TGTGCCAGCAGTTCCCCCGGACAGGGTAGCTACGAGCAGTACTTC. Translation: CASSSPGQGSYEQYF. The rearrangement uses TRBV28 and TRBJ2-7, with 8 positions matching TRBD1. There are 15 residues in the CDR3. The germline V gene has CDR1 MDHEN and CDR2 SYDVKM. J lost 3 bases, V lost 4 bases, and 8 bases had no gene match. Using reference TRBV28 and TRBJ2-7 for the parts outside the CDR3, the full variable domain is DVKVTQSSRYLVKRTGEKVFLECVQDMDHENMFWYRQDPGLGLRLIYFSYDVKMKEKGDIPEGYSVSREKKERFSLILESASTNQTSMYLCASSSPGQGSYEQYFGPGTRLTVT.

J is TRBJ2-3 and V is TRBV9; 8 bases are a match to TRBD1. Germline-derived CDR1 and CDR2 are SGDLS and YYNGEE. The V gene end was trimmed by 0 bases and the J gene end by 0 bases; junction bases not matched to a gene: 0. This CDR3 has 15 amino acids. CDR3 residues: CASSVGTGSTDTQYF. DNA of the CDR3: TGTGCCAGCAGCGTAGGGACAGGGAGCACAGATACGCAGTATTTT.

The rearrangement joins TRBV12-3 or TRBV12-4 to TRBJ1-2; no firm D call. Trimming removed 2 bases at V and 3 bases at J, with 4 bases between. The CDR3 contains 12 residues. The CDR3 DNA reads TGTGCCAGCAGTTTATCAGACTATGGCTACACCTTC. Translating it yields CASSLSDYGYTF.

This clonotype was recorded at least ten times. The chain couples TRBV6-6 to TRBJ1-1, with D uncertain. Per the germline V gene, CDR1 is MNHNY and CDR2 is SVGAGI (reference sequence). The CDR3 spans 13 residues. Trimming left V 2 bases short and J 5 bases short, with 9 bases between. This CDR3 is CASSYGPGTEAFF. The CDR3 nucleotides are TGTGCCAGCAGTTACGGGCCGGGGACTGAAGCTTTCTTT.

This clonotype was found a few times. J is TRBJ1-1 and V is TRBV10-2; D uncertain. Germline CDR1 is WSHSY and CDR2 is SAAADI. V lost 2 bases, J lost 1 base, and 14 bases lay in between. This CDR3 comprises 16 residues. The CDR3 loop is CASSERRRRKNTEAFF. CDR3 nucleotides: TGCGCCAGCAGTGAGAGACGTCGTCGGAAGAACACTGAAGCTTTCTTT.

The sample holds many counts of this clonotype. The chain combines TRBV7-8 with TRBJ2-5, with D perhaps being TRBD1 or TRBD2 (7 bases each). The V gene lost 7 bases and the J gene lost 4 bases, with 13 bases spanning the gap. The germline gives CDR1 SGHVS, CDR2 FQNEAQ. The length of the CDR3 is 13 residues. CDR3 residues: CASTQGEGETQYF. The CDR3 DNA reads TGTGCCAGCACGCAGGGGGAGGGAGAGACCCAGTACTTC.

This clonotype occurred many times. The chain couples TRBV28 to TRBJ2-7; the D is unclear. The CDR3 runs to 13 residues. The V end was cut by 5 bases, the J end by 6 bases, with 14 bases between. Germline lookup yields CDR1 MDHEN and CDR2 SYDVKM. The CDR3 loop is CASSPMTPPEQYF. In nucleotides, the CDR3 is TGTGCCAGCAGTCCCATGACCCCTCCCGAGCAGTACTTC.

This clonotype was detected many times. This chain joins TRBV28 and TRBJ1-1, with D perhaps matching TRBD1 (6 bases). This CDR3 comprises 16 residues. Trimming removed 2 bases from V and 4 bases from J, with 17 bases in between. Looked up from germline, CDR1 is MDHEN and CDR2 is SYDVKM. The CDR3 region is CASSLKLGGLGTEAFF. The CDR3 DNA follows: TGTGCCAGCAGTTTAAAGCTCGGGGGGCTGGGCACTGAAGCTTTCTTT.

This clonotype was observed many times. The gene calls are TRBV18 and TRBJ1-2; D uncertain. The V end lost 0 bases, the J end lost 4 bases, and 9 bases lay between the germline ends. The CDR3 is 14 amino acids. Germline V gene sequence: CDR1 KGHSH, CDR2 LQKENI. The CDR3 sequence is CASSPPERTYGYTF. The CDR3 DNA follows: TGTGCCAGCTCACCACCGGAGAGGACCTATGGCTACACCTTC.